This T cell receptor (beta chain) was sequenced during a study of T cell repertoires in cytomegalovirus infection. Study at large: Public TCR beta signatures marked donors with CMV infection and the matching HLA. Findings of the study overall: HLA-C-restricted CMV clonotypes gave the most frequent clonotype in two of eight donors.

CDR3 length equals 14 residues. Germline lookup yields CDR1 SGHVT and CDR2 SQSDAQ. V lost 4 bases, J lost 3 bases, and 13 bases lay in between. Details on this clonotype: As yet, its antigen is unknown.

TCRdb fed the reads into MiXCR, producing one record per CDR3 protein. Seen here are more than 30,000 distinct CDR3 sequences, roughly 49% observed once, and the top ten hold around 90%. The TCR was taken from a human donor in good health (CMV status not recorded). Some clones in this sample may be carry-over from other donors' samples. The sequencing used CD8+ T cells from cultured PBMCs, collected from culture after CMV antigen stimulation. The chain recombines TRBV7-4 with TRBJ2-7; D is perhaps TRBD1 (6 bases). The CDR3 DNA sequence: TGTGCCAGCAGCTCTACAGGGCCCCACTACGAGCAGTACTTC. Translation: CASSSTGPHYEQYF.